This T cell receptor beta chain stems from a study of cytotoxic CD8 clonotypes in ibrutinib-treated CLL. Study background: Patients attained 24 partial and 2 complete responses; at median around 68 months, around 15 remained remitted while approximately 12 progressed.

Notes on this clone: Its matching antigen is unknown.

This CDR3 is built from 15 residues. V dropped 4 bases and J dropped 7 bases, with 17 bases sitting between them. Germline V CDR1 and CDR2: KGHSH, LQKENI. TCRdb's table, derived via immunoSEQ multiplex PCR, lists solely in-frame clones and lacks some. The sample comprises 70,000 to 80,000 clones, roughly 83% of which are singletons, and less than 40% rests with the top ten. Study results and caveats: Public clonotypes, rarely seen, contracted or held steady on treatment. Sampling times differed between sustained-remission and progressing patients.

The clonotype comes from a human donor with chronic lymphocytic leukemia. The rearrangement joins TRBV18 to TRBJ1-5; a possible D gene is TRBD1 (5 bases). The starting material was PBMCs, obtained after 24 months of ibrutinib treatment. CDR3 coding DNA: TGTGCCAGCTCACAACAACAGGCGGGCGCACAGCCCCAGCATTTT. This sequence encodes CASSQQQAGAQPQHF.